This T cell receptor (beta chain) was recorded in a study of blood T cell repertoires in COVID-19. Clones were sequenced by immunoSEQ multiplex PCR, and TCRdb holds only the in-frame ones, with some missing. The sample includes 150,000 to 200,000 clones, 80% to 90% of them seen just once. The TCR comes from a man younger than 35 who had recovered from COVID-19. Sequencing input: peripheral blood.

Here the CDR3 reads CASRRGSNYEQYF. As DNA, the CDR3 is TGTGCCAGCAGAAGGGGCAGCAACTACGAGCAGTACTTC. The genes are TRBV28 and TRBJ2-7, with D perhaps matching TRBD1 (5 bases). Germline assignment: CDR1 MDHEN and CDR2 SYDVKM. Trimming shortened V by 6 bases and J by 3 bases, and 12 bases separated the two germline ends. There are 13 residues in the CDR3.